This entry lists 20 T cell receptor beta chains sequenced from one sample in a study of shared clonotypes between healthy human individuals. The method was immunoSEQ multiplex PCR; TCRdb's version includes in-frame clones alone and lacks a portion of them. The sample records about 2 million clones, about 95% being singletons. CD45RO-negative, CCR7-selected cells formed the naive CD8 fraction, which excluded terminally differentiated effector memory CD45RA+ cells. The sample comprised naive CD8+ T cells sorted from blood. These receptors originate from a man aged 18 to 30 in good health.

This sequence joins TRBV4-1 and TRBJ2-7; D is perhaps TRBD1 (6 bases). The CDR3 runs to 14 residues. Germline loops: CDR1 MGHRA, CDR2 YSYEKL. The V gene lost 4 bases and the J gene lost 0 bases, with 10 bases spanning the gap. Written as DNA, the CDR3 is TGCGCCAGCAGCCTACAGGGTCCCTCCTACGAGCAGTACTTC. It translates to CASSLQGPSYEQYF.

The chain uses TRBV27 and TRBJ2-3; D remains ambiguous. There are 16 residues in the CDR3. Trimming cost V 3 bases and J 0 bases, with 13 bases left between them. CDR1 MNHEY and CDR2 SMNVEV come from the germline V gene (reference sequence). CDR3 sequence reads: CASSFQATPSTDTQYF. CDR3 in DNA: TGTGCCAGCAGTTTCCAGGCAACCCCTAGCACAGATACGCAGTATTTT.

Only one count was recorded for this clone. This chain joins TRBV10-3 and TRBJ2-3; D is perhaps TRBD1 or TRBD2 (5 bases each). V was cut by 0 bases and J by 3 bases, with 13 bases left in between. Looked up from germline, CDR1 is ENHRY and CDR2 is SYGVKD. The CDR3 is 16 amino acids. The CDR3 nucleotides are TGTGCCATCAGTGAGTCTGGCGAGAGGGGTACAGATACGCAGTATTTT. Its translation: CAISESGERGTDTQYF.

The chain uses TRBV5-6 and TRBJ1-2, with D perhaps TRBD1 (6 bases). The germline V gene encodes CDR1 SGHDT and CDR2 YYEEEE. V gave up 4 bases and J gave up 2 bases, with 12 bases separating them. This CDR3 contains 14 residues. The CDR3 loop reads CASSPGQLNYGYTF. The DNA for the CDR3 is TGTGCCAGCAGCCCCGGACAGTTGAACTATGGCTACACCTTC.

The V gene is TRBV4-3, the J gene TRBJ2-2; TRBD1 is a possible D gene (5 bases). The CDR3 loop spans 13 amino acids. The V end was cut by 3 bases, the J end by 6 bases, with 8 bases between. Germline V gives CDR1 LGHNA, CDR2 YSLEER. The CDR3: CASSQAGPGELFF. CDR3 in DNA: TGCGCCAGCAGCCAGGCAGGGCCCGGGGAGCTGTTTTTT.

V and J are TRBV28 and TRBJ1-1; D remains unclear. Trimming left V 3 bases short and J 5 bases short, with 13 bases between. CDR3 length equals 14 residues. Per germline, CDR1 MDHEN and CDR2 SYDVKM. CDR3 amino acids: CASSFIYLGTEAFF. The CDR3 DNA reads as TGTGCCAGCAGTTTTATTTACCTCGGGACTGAAGCTTTCTTT.

The chain couples TRBV4-1 to TRBJ1-4; unclear D gene. CDR1 and CDR2 (germline): MGHRA, YSYEKL. Trimming pared 2 bases from V and 3 bases from J, leaving 16 bases between. This CDR3 has 17 amino acids. CDR3 protein: CASSQLAREVANEKLFF. The CDR3 region has the DNA TGCGCCAGCAGCCAACTTGCCCGGGAGGTCGCTAATGAAAAACTGTTTTTT.

The chain has TRBV9 and TRBJ2-3; perhaps D is TRBD1 or TRBD2 (6 bases each). Germline loops: CDR1 SGDLS, CDR2 YYNGEE. Trimming stripped 4 bases from V and 3 bases from J, with 15 bases between. The CDR3 covers 15 residues. CDR3 nucleotide sequence: TGTGCCAGCAGCCCGTTTGGGGGGACAACAGATACGCAGTATTTT. Its translation: CASSPFGGTTDTQYF.

The chain links TRBV27 to TRBJ1-1; 9 bases map to TRBD1. CDR1 is MNHEY and CDR2 is SMNVEV in the germline V gene (reference sequence). The CDR3 runs 15 residues. V dropped 5 bases and J dropped 4; count of bases not matched to a gene: 8. CDR3 sequence reads: CASSTRTGVSTEAFF. CDR3 DNA: TGTGCCAGCAGTACACGGACAGGGGTTAGCACTGAAGCTTTCTTT.

The chain couples TRBV2 to TRBJ2-5; 8 bases map to TRBD2. This CDR3 has 15 amino acids. Germline CDR1 reads SNHLY; CDR2 reads FYNNEI. Germline trimming cut 7 bases from V and 3 bases from J; bases unmatched to any gene: 10. The CDR3 DNA reads as TGTGCCAGCACCGACTGGCTAGCGGGTGAAGAGACCCAGTACTTC. Its translation is CASTDWLAGEETQYF.

The V call is TRBV27, the J call TRBJ2-3; D is possibly TRBD1 (6 bases). This CDR3 has 15 residues. V lost 5 bases to trimming and J lost 1 base, with 13 bases between them. Germline loops: CDR1 MNHEY, CDR2 SMNVEV (reference sequence). CDR3 loop: CASSNLGGGTDTQYF. CDR3 nucleotide sequence: TGTGCCAGCAGTAACCTAGGGGGAGGCACAGATACGCAGTATTTT.

V and J are TRBV7-9 and TRBJ2-3; 12 nucleotides agree with TRBD2. Losses at the gene ends were 5 bases for V and 2 bases for J; bases not matched to a gene: 5. CDR3 size: 16 residues. CDR1 and CDR2 (germline): SEHNR, FQNEAQ (reference sequence). The CDR3 DNA sequence: TGTGCCAGCAGCGACGGACTAGCGGGATTCACAGATACGCAGTATTTT. Its protein is CASSDGLAGFTDTQYF.

CDR3 in DNA: TGTGCCAGCAGCCCCGACAGGGGTCATTCACCCCTCCACTTT. Amino acid sequence: CASSPDRGHSPLHF. The chain carries TRBV7-9 and TRBJ1-6; 8 bases line up with TRBD1. There are 14 residues in the CDR3. Germline V gene sequence: CDR1 SEHNR, CDR2 FQNEAQ (reference sequence). The junction had 5 bases not matched to a gene; V was cut back by 5 bases and J by 8 bases.

The chain recombines TRBV4-3 with TRBJ1-2; TRBD1 aligns across 7 bases. Trimming took 1 base from V and 3 from J; bases not matched to a gene: 20. This CDR3 has 20 residues. Germline CDR1 and CDR2: LGHNA and YSLEER. CDR3 DNA: TGCGCCAGCAGCCAAGGCATCCGGGCAGGGGGGACAGCCCAGGACTATGGCTACACCTTC. Amino acid sequence: CASSQGIRAGGTAQDYGYTF.

Of note for this clone: Other nucleotide sequences in the sample specify the same CDR3. The chain has TRBV7-6 and TRBJ2-1; 8 nucleotides agree with TRBD2. Germline V gives CDR1 SGHVS, CDR2 FNYEAQ. The V gene end was trimmed by 5 bases and the J gene end by 0 bases; junction bases not matched to a gene: 3. This CDR3 has 15 amino acids. The CDR3 reads CASSLRGDSYNEQFF. The CDR3 coding sequence is TGTGCCAGCAGCCTGCGGGGGGACTCCTACAATGAGCAGTTCTTC. Supplemented by reference TRBV7-6 and TRBJ2-1, the full variable domain reads GAGVSQSPRYKVTKRGQDVALRCDPISGHVSLYWYRQALGQGPEFLTYFNYEAQQDKSGLPNDRFSAERPEGSISTLTIQRTEQRDSAMYRCASSLRGDSYNEQFFGPGTRLTVL.

This clone showed up just once. V gene TRBV10-2 combines with J gene TRBJ2-1; maybe TRBD2 (5 bases). V was shortened by 6 bases and J by 0 bases, with 9 bases between the two germline ends. This CDR3 contains 14 residues. Germline V lookup: CDR1 WSHSY, CDR2 SAAADI. The CDR3 sequence: CASSISDSYNEQFF. The CDR3 DNA reads TGCGCCAGCAGCATTAGCGACTCCTACAATGAGCAGTTCTTC.

This clone was seen a single time. The chain uses TRBV5-4 and TRBJ2-6; D ambiguous. This CDR3 spans 16 amino acids. Trimming took 4 bases from V and 0 from J, leaving 11 bases between them. Germline V lookup: CDR1 SGHNT, CDR2 YYREEE (reference sequence). This CDR3 is CASSLDPFSGANVLTF. The CDR3 DNA follows: TGTGCCAGCAGCCTGGATCCCTTCTCTGGGGCCAACGTCCTGACTTTC. The variable domain in full, with the rest retrieved from reference TRBV5-4 and TRBJ2-6, is ETGVTQSPTHLIKTRGQQVTLRCSSQSGHNTVSWYQQALGQGPQFIFQYYREEENGRGNFPPRFSGLQFPNYSSELNVNALELDDSALYLCASSLDPFSGANVLTFGAGSRLTVL.

The chain combines TRBV29-1 with TRBJ1-2; D gene unclear. The V gene's germline CDR1 is SQVTM and CDR2 ANQGSEA. The CDR3 loop spans 14 amino acids. With 4 bases removed from V and 0 bases from J, the gap between germline ends came to 12 bases. The CDR3 sequence is CSVGAETPNYGYTF. CDR3 nucleotides: TGCAGCGTTGGGGCGGAGACACCTAACTATGGCTACACCTTC.

This sequence joins TRBV9 and TRBJ2-2, with D unresolved. Trimming took off 0 bases at V and 4 bases at J, with 16 bases between the two ends. The length of the CDR3 is 17 residues. Per germline, CDR1 SGDLS and CDR2 YYNGEE. The CDR3 region has the DNA TGTGCCAGCAGCGTAGATGGGGTGGTAGGCCCCACCGGGGAGCTGTTTTTT. This gives the protein CASSVDGVVGPTGELFF.

This chain connects TRBV7-9 to TRBJ2-3; TRBD1 matches 7 bases. The CDR3 runs 15 residues. V lost 4 bases, J lost 8 bases, and 12 bases stayed unmatched. Germline V lookup: CDR1 SEHNR, CDR2 FQNEAQ (reference sequence). CDR3: CASSSPGQRIFTQYF. In DNA, the CDR3 is TGTGCCAGCAGCTCACCGGGACAGAGAATTTTTACGCAGTATTTT.